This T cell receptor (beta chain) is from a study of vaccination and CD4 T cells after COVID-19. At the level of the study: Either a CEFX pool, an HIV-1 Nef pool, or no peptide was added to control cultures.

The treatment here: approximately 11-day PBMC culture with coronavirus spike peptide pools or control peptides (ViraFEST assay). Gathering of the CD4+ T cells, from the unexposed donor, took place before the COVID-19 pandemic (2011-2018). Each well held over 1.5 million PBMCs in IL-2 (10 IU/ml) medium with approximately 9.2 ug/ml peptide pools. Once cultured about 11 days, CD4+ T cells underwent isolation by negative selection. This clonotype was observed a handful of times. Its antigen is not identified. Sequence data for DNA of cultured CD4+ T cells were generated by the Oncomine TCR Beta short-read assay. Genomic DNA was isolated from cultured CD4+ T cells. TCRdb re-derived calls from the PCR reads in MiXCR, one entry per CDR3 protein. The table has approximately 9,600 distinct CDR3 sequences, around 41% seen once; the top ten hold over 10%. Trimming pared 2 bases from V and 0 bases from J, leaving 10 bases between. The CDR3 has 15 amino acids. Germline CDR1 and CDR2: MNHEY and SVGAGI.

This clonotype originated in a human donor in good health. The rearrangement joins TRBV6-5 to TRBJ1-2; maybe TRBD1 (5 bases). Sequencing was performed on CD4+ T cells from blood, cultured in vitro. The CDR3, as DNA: TGTGCCAGCAGTTACGGAGGGGTTACTAACTATGGCTACACCTTC. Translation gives CASSYGGVTNYGYTF.